These 6 T cell receptor beta chains were sequenced from one sample in a study of blood T cell repertoires in COVID-19. Here immunoSEQ multiplex PCR was the method, and the copy in TCRdb shows in-frame clones only, minus some. The sample consists of 310,000 or so clones, more than 70% of them appearing once. Sample: peripheral blood. These receptors originate from a woman aged 25-40 years with COVID-19, enrolled during active disease.

This sequence joins TRBV9 and TRBJ1-1; the match to TRBD1 covers 7 bases. Germline assignment: CDR1 SGDLS and CDR2 YYNGEE. The V gene end was trimmed by 0 bases and the J gene end by 0 bases; junction bases not matched to a gene: 2. The length of the CDR3 is 15 residues. The CDR3 reads CASSVAGGLNTEAFF. Written as DNA, the CDR3 is TGTGCCAGCAGCGTAGCAGGGGGGTTGAACACTGAAGCTTTCTTT.

The chain employs TRBV4-1 and TRBJ2-2; 12 bases map to TRBD2. This CDR3 region has 16 residues. V dropped 4 bases and J dropped 4; count of bases not matched to a gene: 4. Germline loops: CDR1 MGHRA, CDR2 YSYEKL. CDR3 loop: CASSPSGRAFTGELFF. CDR3 nucleotides: TGCGCCAGCAGCCCTAGCGGGAGGGCCTTCACCGGGGAGCTGTTTTTT.

CDR3: CASSFRPLATEAFF. The CDR3 nucleotides read TGTGCCAGCAGCTTCAGGCCTCTGGCCACTGAAGCTTTCTTT. The chain uses TRBV11-2 and TRBJ1-1; no reliable D call. Trimming took 3 bases from V and 4 from J, leaving 12 bases between them. CDR3 length: 14 residues. Germline CDR1 is SGHAT and CDR2 is FQNNGV.

The V and J genes are TRBV7-8 and TRBJ2-2; 8 bases are a match to TRBD2. This CDR3 is 16 amino acids long. Losses at the gene ends were 6 bases for V and 4 bases for J; bases not matched to a gene: 10. Germline CDR1 reads SGHVS; CDR2 reads FQNEAQ. This CDR3 is CASRVTSGLTTGELFF. The CDR3 nucleotides are TGTGCCAGCAGAGTTACTAGCGGCCTAACCACCGGGGAGCTGTTTTTT.

The rearrangement links TRBV24-1 to TRBJ2-1, with TRBD1 matching over 9 bases. V shed 1 base and J 6 bases; nucleotides not matched to a gene: 6. The CDR3 loop spans 16 amino acids. Germline CDR1 and CDR2: KGHDR and SFDVKD. This CDR3 is CATSDFTTGGRNEQFF. The CDR3 DNA reads as TGTGCCACCAGTGATTTTACGACAGGGGGACGCAATGAGCAGTTCTTC.

The chain is built from TRBV19 and TRBJ1-1; a possible D gene is TRBD1 (6 bases). The V end was cut by 5 bases, the J end by 0 bases, with 13 bases between. Germline values: CDR1 LNHDA, CDR2 SQIVND (reference sequence). The CDR3 is 15 amino acids. This CDR3 is CASSWDIFMNTEAFF. The CDR3 DNA is TGTGCCAGTAGTTGGGACATATTCATGAACACTGAAGCTTTCTTT.